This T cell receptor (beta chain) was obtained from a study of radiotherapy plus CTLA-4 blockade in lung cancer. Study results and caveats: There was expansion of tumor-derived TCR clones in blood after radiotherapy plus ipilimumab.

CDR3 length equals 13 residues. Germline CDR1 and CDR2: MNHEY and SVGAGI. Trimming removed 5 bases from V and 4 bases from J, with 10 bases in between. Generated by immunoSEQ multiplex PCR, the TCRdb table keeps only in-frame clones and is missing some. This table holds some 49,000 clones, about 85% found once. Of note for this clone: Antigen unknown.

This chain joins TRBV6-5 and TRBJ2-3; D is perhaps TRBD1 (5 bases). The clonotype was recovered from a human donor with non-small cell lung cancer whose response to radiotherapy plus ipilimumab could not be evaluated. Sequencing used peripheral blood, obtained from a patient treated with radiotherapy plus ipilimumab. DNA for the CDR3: TGTGCCAGCAGTCCAGGGTCCCCAGATACGCAGTATTTT. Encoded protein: CASSPGSPDTQYF.